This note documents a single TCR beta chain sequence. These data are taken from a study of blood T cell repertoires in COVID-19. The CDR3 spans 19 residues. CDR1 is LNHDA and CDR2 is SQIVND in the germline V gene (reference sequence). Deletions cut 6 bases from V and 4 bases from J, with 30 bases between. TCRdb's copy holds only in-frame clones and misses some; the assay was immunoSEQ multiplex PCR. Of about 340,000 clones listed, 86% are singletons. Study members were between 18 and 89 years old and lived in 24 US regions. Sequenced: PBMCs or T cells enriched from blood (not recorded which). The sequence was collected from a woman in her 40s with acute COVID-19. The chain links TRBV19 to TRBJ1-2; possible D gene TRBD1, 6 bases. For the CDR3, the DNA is TGTGCCAGTAGGAGCGGCTCGACAGGCATCCTATGGTGGGGCTATGGCTACACCTTC. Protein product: CASRSGSTGILWWGYGYTF.